This T cell receptor (beta chain) is from a study of T-cell memory formation after mild COVID-19. Notes on the study in general: Pre-infection memory held some responding clones, suggesting pre-existing cross-reactive T cells responded.

Constant-segment primers were used for 5'RACE, and the resulting TCR alpha and TCR beta cDNA libraries carried sample barcodes and UMIs. In TCRdb, the 5' RACE reads were re-called with MiXCR into one record per CDR3 protein. Of hundreds of thousands of distinct CDR3 sequences listed, around 17% are singletons. In regard to this clonotype: Antigen unknown.

V was shortened by 0 bases and J by 4 bases, with 13 bases between the two germline ends. CDR3 size: 15 residues. CDR1 and CDR2 from the germline V gene are SGHDN and FVKESK. The sequenced sample consisted of PBMCs or a T cell subset sorted from them (not recorded which). This chain connects TRBV14 to TRBJ2-7, with TRBD2 as a possible D gene (6 bases). The TCR sequence derives from an adult woman who had mild COVID-19 (a few samples of this study predate the infection). Cell type and time point are not known. The CDR3 DNA follows: TGTGCCAGCAGCCAAGACCATACGGGACTGTACGAGCAGTACTTC. This translates into CASSQDHTGLYEQYF.